This T cell receptor beta chain was identified during a study of PD-1 blockade in classical Hodgkin lymphoma. Study summary: Intravenous delivery of nivolumab at 3 mg/kg to patients occurred every 2 weeks.

General observations from the study: Complete responders' baseline diversity resembled that of newly diagnosed patients.

Generated by immunoSEQ multiplex PCR, the TCRdb table keeps only in-frame clones and is missing some. The sample yields tens of thousands of clones, 90% seen once. Notes on this clone: The antigen remains undetermined.

Trimming pared 4 bases from V and 2 bases from J, leaving 9 bases between. Germline values: CDR1 LNHDA, CDR2 SQIVND (reference sequence). The CDR3 runs 15 residues. Time point specified: cycle 4 day 1 (C4D1), after more than five weeks of nivolumab. Every patient was affected by relapse after autologous stem cell transplantation, while exposure to brentuximab vedotin was not uniform. Patients showed best responses of complete response, partial response or progressive disease. Source: peripheral blood mononuclear cells (PBMCs), taken before the fourth cycle of nivolumab. This chain connects TRBV19 to TRBJ1-6; weak D call: TRBD1 (5 bases). The source is a human donor with classical Hodgkin lymphoma. The CDR3 DNA reads as TGTGCCAGTAGTACGGCAGGGACCTATAATTCACCCCTCCACTTT. The encoded protein is CASSTAGTYNSPLHF.